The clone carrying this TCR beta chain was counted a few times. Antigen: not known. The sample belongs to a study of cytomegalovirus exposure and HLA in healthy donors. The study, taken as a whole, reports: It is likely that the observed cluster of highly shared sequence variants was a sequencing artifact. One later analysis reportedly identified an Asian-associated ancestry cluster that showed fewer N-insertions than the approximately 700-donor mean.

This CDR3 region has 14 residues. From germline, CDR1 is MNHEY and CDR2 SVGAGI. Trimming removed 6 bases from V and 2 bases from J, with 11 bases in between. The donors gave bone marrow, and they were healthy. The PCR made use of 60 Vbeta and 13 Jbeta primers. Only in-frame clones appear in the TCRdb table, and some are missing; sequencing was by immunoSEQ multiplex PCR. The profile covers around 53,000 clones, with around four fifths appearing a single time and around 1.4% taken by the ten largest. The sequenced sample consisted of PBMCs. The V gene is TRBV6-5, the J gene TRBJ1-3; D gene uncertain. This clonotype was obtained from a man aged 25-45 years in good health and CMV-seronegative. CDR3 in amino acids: CASRPGVTGNTIYF. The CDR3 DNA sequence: TGTGCCAGCAGACCGGGAGTTACTGGAAACACCATATATTTT.